The 9 T cell receptor beta chains below were found in one sample sequenced in a study of blood T cell repertoires in COVID-19. Only in-frame clones appear in the TCRdb table, and some are missing; sequencing was by immunoSEQ multiplex PCR. The sample yields about 170,000 clones, almost 85% seen once. The sample was peripheral blood. These receptors originate from a man aged 35 to 55 who had recovered from COVID-19.

In the case of this clone: Other DNA sequences within the sample encode an identical CDR3. This chain links TRBV7-2 with TRBJ2-7; TRBD2 might be the D (6 bases). The V end was cut by 5 bases, the J end by 4 bases, with 12 bases between. The CDR3 consists of 13 residues. CDR1 and CDR2 (germline): SGHTA, FQGNSA. CDR3 in amino acids: CASSRLGAYEQYF. The DNA for the CDR3 is TGTGCCAGCAGCCGACTAGGGGCTTACGAGCAGTACTTC.

The chain is built from TRBV24-1 and TRBJ2-1; 14 nucleotides align to TRBD2. V dropped 4 bases and J dropped 10; count of bases not matched to a gene: 8. CDR3 length: 16 residues. The V gene's germline CDR1 is KGHDR and CDR2 SFDVKD. The DNA for the CDR3 is TGTGCCACCAGTGAACCACGACTAGCGGGAGGGTGGGAGCAGTTCTTC. Translation gives CATSEPRLAGGWEQFF.

This chain joins TRBV10-3 and TRBJ2-7; a possible D gene is TRBD1 (5 bases). The germline V and J ends were trimmed by 1 base and 2 bases, with 6 bases remaining between them. The germline gives CDR1 ENHRY, CDR2 SYGVKD. The CDR3 runs 13 residues. CDR3 nucleotides: TGTGCCATCAGTGAGTTACAGGCCTACGAGCAGTACTTC. Translated: CAISELQAYEQYF.

This chain joins TRBV13 and TRBJ2-1, with a possible D match to TRBD2 (5 bases). The CDR3 runs to 16 residues. Germline-derived CDR1 and CDR2 are PRHDT and FYEKMQ (reference sequence). The V gene lost 4 bases and the J gene lost 2 bases, with 15 bases spanning the gap. CDR3 region: CASSSRTLAPYNEQFF. The CDR3 region has the DNA TGTGCCAGCAGCTCCCGGACTTTGGCCCCCTACAATGAGCAGTTCTTC.

A few counts support this clone. This chain uses TRBV6-2 or TRBV6-3 with TRBJ1-1, with 7 nucleotides matching TRBD1. From germline, CDR1 is MNHEY and CDR2 SVGEGT. The CDR3 is 13 amino acids. The trim removed 5 bases at V and 4 bases at J, leaving 4 bases unmatched. This chain's CDR3 is CASSVGQLTEAFF. The CDR3 bases are TGTGCCAGCAGTGTGGGACAGCTCACTGAAGCTTTCTTT.

A few counts support this clone. The V and J genes are TRBV7-9 and TRBJ1-1, with 7 nucleotides matching TRBD1. This CDR3 is built from 14 residues. V lost 4 bases to trimming and J lost 0 bases; unmatched junction nucleotides: 2. Germline V CDR1 and CDR2: SEHNR, FQNEAQ (reference sequence). The CDR3 here is CASSYRGVNTEAFF. Here the CDR3 DNA reads TGTGCCAGCAGCTACAGGGGTGTGAACACTGAAGCTTTCTTT.

This chain links TRBV6-2 or TRBV6-3 with TRBJ1-5; no clear D. V shed 1 base and J shed 3 bases, with 7 bases lying between them. The CDR3 loop spans 14 amino acids. The germline CDR1 and CDR2 sequences are MNHEY and SVGEGT. CDR3 amino acids: CASSYFQVNQPQHF. Here the CDR3 DNA reads TGTGCCAGCAGTTACTTCCAGGTCAATCAGCCCCAGCATTTT.

In its sample, this clone was seen once. V and J are TRBV7-2 and TRBJ1-2; possible D gene TRBD1, 6 bases. This CDR3 is built from 14 residues. The V end lost 5 bases, the J end lost 4 bases, and 14 bases lay between the germline ends. Germline V CDR1 and CDR2: SGHTA, FQGNSA. The chain's CDR3 is CASSGAGGIYGYTF. The CDR3 nucleotides read TGTGCCAGCAGCGGAGCGGGGGGCATCTATGGCTACACCTTC.

This chain connects TRBV30 to TRBJ1-4, with D unresolved. The germline V and J ends were trimmed by 7 bases and 11 bases, with 17 bases remaining between them. This CDR3 comprises 12 residues. From germline, CDR1 is GTSNPN and CDR2 SVGIG (reference sequence). The chain's CDR3 is CAFMGYTEKLFF. DNA of the CDR3: TGTGCCTTTATGGGTTACACGGAGAAACTGTTTTTT.